The T cell receptor beta chain under discussion was sequenced for a study of T cells in localized non-small cell lung cancer. Clones were sequenced by immunoSEQ multiplex PCR, and TCRdb holds only the in-frame ones, with some missing. The sample comprises some 20,000 clones, about 89% of which are singletons, and over 9% rests with the top ten. The study's findings and limits: There was an association of higher blood T cell density with longer overall survival. Clonality of T cells reached its maximum in uninvolved adjacent lung, surpassing tumor. Adjacent lung exhibited a median of about 57 among the 100 most abundant tumor clones.

From germline, CDR1 is MDHEN and CDR2 SYDVKM. The CDR3 consists of 17 residues. Between the trimmed V and J ends, which lost 6 bases and 6 bases, there was a span of 25 bases. This clone has only one observation. Its matching antigen is unknown. This sequence was found in a man between 40 and 70 years old with stage II squamous cell lung carcinoma. This chain links TRBV28 with TRBJ2-3, with a weak D call TRBD1 (6 bases). Sequenced material: PBMCs, taken before any cancer treatment. CDR3 coding DNA: TGTGCCAGCAGCCCTCATGCGGACAGTGCCTACTTGGATACGCAGTATTTT. The encoded protein is CASSPHADSAYLDTQYF. The variable domain in full, with the rest retrieved from reference TRBV28 and TRBJ2-3, is DVKVTQSSRYLVKRTGEKVFLECVQDMDHENMFWYRQDPGLGLRLIYFSYDVKMKEKGDIPEGYSVSREKKERFSLILESASTNQTSMYLCASSPHADSAYLDTQYFGPGTRLTVL.